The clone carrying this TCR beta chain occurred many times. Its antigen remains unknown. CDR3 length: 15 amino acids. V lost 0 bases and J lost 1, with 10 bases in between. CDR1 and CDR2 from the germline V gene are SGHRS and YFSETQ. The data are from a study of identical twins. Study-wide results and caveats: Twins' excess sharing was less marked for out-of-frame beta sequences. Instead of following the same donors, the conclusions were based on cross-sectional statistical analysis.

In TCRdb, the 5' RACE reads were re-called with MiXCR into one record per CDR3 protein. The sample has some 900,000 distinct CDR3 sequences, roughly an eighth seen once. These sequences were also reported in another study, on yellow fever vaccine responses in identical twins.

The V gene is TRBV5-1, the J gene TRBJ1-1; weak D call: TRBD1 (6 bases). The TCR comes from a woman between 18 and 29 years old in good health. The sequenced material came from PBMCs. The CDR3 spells CASSLGGLSNTEAFF. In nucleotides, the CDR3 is TGCGCCAGCAGCTTGGGGGGGCTCTCGAACACTGAAGCTTTCTTT.